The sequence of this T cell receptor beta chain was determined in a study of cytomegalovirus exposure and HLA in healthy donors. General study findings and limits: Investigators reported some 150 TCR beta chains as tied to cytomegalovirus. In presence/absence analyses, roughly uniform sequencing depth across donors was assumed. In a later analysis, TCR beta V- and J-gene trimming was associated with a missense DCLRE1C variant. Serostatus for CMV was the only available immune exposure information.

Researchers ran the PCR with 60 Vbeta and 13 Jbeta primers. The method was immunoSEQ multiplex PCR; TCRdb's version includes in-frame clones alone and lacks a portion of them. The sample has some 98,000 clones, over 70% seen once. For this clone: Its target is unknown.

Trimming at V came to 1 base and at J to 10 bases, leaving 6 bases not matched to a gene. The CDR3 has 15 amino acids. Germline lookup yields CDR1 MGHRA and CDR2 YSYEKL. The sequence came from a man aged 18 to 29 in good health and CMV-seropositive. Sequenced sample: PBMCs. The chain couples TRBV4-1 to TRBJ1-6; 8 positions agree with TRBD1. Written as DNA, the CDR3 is TGCGCCAGCAGCCAAGCCGCAGGGGGCGGATCACCCCTCCACTTT. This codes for CASSQAAGGGSPLHF.